A few counts support the clone carrying this TCR beta chain. TCR beta CDR3 regions were amplified from RNA transcripts. Using the HTBI primer set, a first-round RT-PCR was run on the TCR CDR3. Each CDR3 protein gets one entry after TCRdb re-called the multiplex PCR reads with MiXCR. The sample lists 550,000 to 600,000 distinct CDR3 sequences, roughly a sixth occurring once. Germline values: CDR1 LGHDT, CDR2 YNNKEL (reference sequence). The CDR3 contains 14 residues. V lost 5 bases, J lost 0 bases, and 7 bases lay in between. The data stem from a study of T cells in Graves' hyperthyroidism and ophthalmopathy. Graves' hyperthyroidism was deemed stable given no ophthalmopathy progression within 18 months. Hyperthyroidism patients were newly diagnosed, had disease duration under 2 months, and were aged 18 to 65 years.

Sequenced: blood. This clonotype was sampled from a woman aged 18-29 years with Graves' hyperthyroidism. V usage is TRBV3-1 and J usage is TRBJ2-2; D may match TRBD1 or TRBD2 (6 bases each). The CDR3 coding sequence is TGTGCCAGCAGCGGGGGGCCGAACACCGGGGAGCTGTTTTTT. It is translated as CASSGGPNTGELFF.